This T cell receptor beta chain came from a study of T cell repertoires in cytomegalovirus infection. Study as a whole: CMV infection plus the matching HLA type was flagged by public TCR beta signatures. Whole-study findings and limits: Public TCR beta family frequency separated CMV-and-HLA carriers, including in an independent cohort. Dominating the ex vivo response were TCR beta clonotypes that were CMV-specific and HLA-C-restricted.

In this sample, this clonotype turned up many times. Antigen: not known. TCRdb fed the reads into MiXCR, producing one record per CDR3 protein. The table includes some 440,000 distinct CDR3 sequences, approximately 31% detected once. Germline CDR1 is SGHTA and CDR2 is FQGTGA. V shed 4 bases and J shed 8 bases, with 18 bases lying between them. This CDR3 region has 15 residues. The sample taken for sequencing was PBMCs. This chain connects TRBV7-3 to TRBJ2-1; D gene uncertain. The receptor comes from a human donor in good health (CMV status not recorded). Some clones in this sample may be carry-over from other donors' samples. The CDR3, as DNA: TGTGCCAGCAGCTCCACAAGAAATGGGCGCGATGAGCAGTTCTTC. Amino acid sequence: CASSSTRNGRDEQFF.